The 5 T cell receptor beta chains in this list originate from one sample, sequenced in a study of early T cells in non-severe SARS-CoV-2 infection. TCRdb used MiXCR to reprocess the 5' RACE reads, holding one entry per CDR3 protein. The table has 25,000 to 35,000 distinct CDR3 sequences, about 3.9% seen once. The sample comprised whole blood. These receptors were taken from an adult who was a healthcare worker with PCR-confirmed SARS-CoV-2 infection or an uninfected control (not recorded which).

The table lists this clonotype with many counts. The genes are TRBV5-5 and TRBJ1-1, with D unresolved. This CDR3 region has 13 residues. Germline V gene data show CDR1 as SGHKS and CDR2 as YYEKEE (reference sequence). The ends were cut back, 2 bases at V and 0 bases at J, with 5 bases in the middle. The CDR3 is CASSFWMNTEAFF. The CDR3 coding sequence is TGTGCCAGCAGCTTTTGGATGAACACTGAAGCTTTCTTT.

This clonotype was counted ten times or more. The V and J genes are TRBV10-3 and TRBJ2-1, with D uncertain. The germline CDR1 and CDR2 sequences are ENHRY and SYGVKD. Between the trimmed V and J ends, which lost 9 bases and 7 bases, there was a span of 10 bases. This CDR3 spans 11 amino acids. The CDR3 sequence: CAISLGNEQFF. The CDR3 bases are TGTGCCATAAGCTTAGGGAATGAGCAGTTCTTC.

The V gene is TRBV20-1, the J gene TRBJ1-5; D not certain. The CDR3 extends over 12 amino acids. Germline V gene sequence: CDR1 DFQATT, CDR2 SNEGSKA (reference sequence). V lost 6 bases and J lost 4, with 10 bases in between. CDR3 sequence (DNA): TGCAGTGCCACCCGGGCGAATCAGCCCCAGCATTTT. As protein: CSATRANQPQHF.

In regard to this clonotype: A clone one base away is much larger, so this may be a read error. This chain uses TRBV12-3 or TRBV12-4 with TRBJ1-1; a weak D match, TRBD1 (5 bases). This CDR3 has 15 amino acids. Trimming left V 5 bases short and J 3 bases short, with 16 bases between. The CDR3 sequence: CASSPLTERDTEAFF. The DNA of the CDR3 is TGTGCCAGCAGTCCACTGACAGAGCGGGACACTGAAGCTTTCTTT.

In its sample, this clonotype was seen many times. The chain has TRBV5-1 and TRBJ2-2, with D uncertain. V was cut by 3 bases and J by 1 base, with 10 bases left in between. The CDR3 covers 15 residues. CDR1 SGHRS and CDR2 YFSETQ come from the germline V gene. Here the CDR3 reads CASSYGRQNTGELFF. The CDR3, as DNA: TGCGCCAGCAGCTATGGACGTCAGAACACCGGGGAGCTGTTTTTT.